Listed here are 15 T cell receptor beta chains from one sample, sequenced in a study of CD8 T cells in ankylosing spondylitis. Via MiXCR, TCRdb re-called the 5' RACE reads, giving one row per CDR3 protein. The sample lists 250,000 or so distinct CDR3 sequences; 18% were seen once. The material sequenced was blood, either unsorted or a sorted T cell fraction (not recorded which). Every receptor here comes from a male donor with ankylosing spondylitis or in good health (not recorded which).

This chain connects TRBV4-1 to TRBJ1-3, with D possibly being TRBD1 (6 bases). Germline assignment: CDR1 MGHRA and CDR2 YSYEKL. There are 15 residues in the CDR3. Trimming took 0 bases from V and 3 from J, leaving 9 bases between them. CDR3 bases: TGCGCCAGCAGCCAAGATGGGGGGCTTGGAAACACCATATATTTT. It is translated as CASSQDGGLGNTIYF.

This clonotype has a handful of counts. V usage is TRBV3-1 and J usage is TRBJ2-7, with D perhaps matching TRBD2 (6 bases). This CDR3 has 16 amino acids. Trimming removed 4 bases from V and 0 bases from J, with 16 bases in between. Germline V gene sequence: CDR1 LGHDT, CDR2 YNNKEL (reference sequence). CDR3 DNA: TGTGCCAGCAGCCCTCAAAGCGGGCAGGCCTCCTACGAGCAGTACTTC. Protein sequence: CASSPQSGQASYEQYF.

As concerns this clonotype: Given a much more abundant clone one base away, this may be a read error. The V gene is TRBV10-3, the J gene TRBJ2-5, with TRBD2 matching 10 bases. The germline V gene has CDR1 ENHRY and CDR2 SYGVKD. This CDR3 is 14 amino acids long. Here the CDR3 DNA reads TGTGCCATCAGTGTAGCGGGAGGACAAGACACCCAGTACTTC. It translates to CAISVAGGQDTQYF.

This clonotype was observed a handful of times. The chain carries TRBV4-1 and TRBJ2-1; TRBD2 aligns across 7 bases. The germline gives CDR1 MGHRA, CDR2 YSYEKL. The CDR3 loop spans 16 amino acids. The V segment lost 0 bases and the J segment 7 bases; nucleotides outside the gene matches: 9. CDR3 in amino acids: CASSQESSGFINEQFF. The CDR3 DNA reads TGCGCCAGCAGCCAAGAGTCTAGCGGCTTCATTAATGAGCAGTTCTTC.

The chain joins TRBV27 to TRBJ2-7; D is perhaps TRBD2 (5 bases). Per the germline V gene, CDR1 is MNHEY and CDR2 is SMNVEV (reference sequence). V gave up 4 bases and J gave up 6 bases, with 19 bases separating them. The CDR3 is 15 amino acids. In DNA, the CDR3 is TGTGCCAGCAGTTCCCTGTTGAGAGGGTGGAGCGAGCAGTACTTC. Its protein is CASSSLLRGWSEQYF.

This chain links TRBV12-3 or TRBV12-4 with TRBJ2-2; D gene ambiguous. This CDR3 comprises 13 residues. V lost 3 bases and J lost 5, with 7 bases in between. The CDR3 protein is CASSFWTTGELFF. CDR3 in DNA: TGTGCCAGCAGTTTCTGGACGACCGGGGAGCTGTTTTTT.

This clonotype was seen at least ten times. This chain links TRBV7-9 with TRBJ2-1; 8 positions match TRBD1. V shed 8 bases and J 8 bases; nucleotides not matched to a gene: 14. The V gene's germline CDR1 is SEHNR and CDR2 FQNEAQ (reference sequence). The CDR3 spans 15 residues. The CDR3 bases are TGTGCCAGCCCCACTGGCAGGGGGCGTGAGGATGAGCAGTTCTTC. Residues: CASPTGRGREDEQFF.

CDR3 in amino acids: CASSLPGQGSGYTF. In DNA form, the CDR3 reads TGTGCCAGCAGCCTACCGGGCCAAGGCAGTGGCTACACCTTC. The rearrangement links TRBV14 to TRBJ1-2; no clear D gene. The germline gives CDR1 SGHDN, CDR2 FVKESK. CDR3 length: 14 amino acids. With 4 bases removed from V and 7 bases from J, the gap between germline ends came to 16 bases.

This clonotype was seen only a few times. The CDR3 spells CASSLGISPYEQYF. The CDR3, as DNA: TGTGCCAGTAGTCTTGGGATTTCCCCCTACGAGCAGTACTTC. The chain links TRBV19 to TRBJ2-7, with D unresolved. Germline CDR1 reads LNHDA; CDR2 reads SQIVND (reference sequence). V dropped 5 bases and J dropped 2 bases, with 13 bases sitting between them. CDR3 length: 14 residues.

This clonotype showed up just a few times. This chain uses TRBV7-9 with TRBJ2-5, with D unresolved. CDR3 size: 15 residues. V dropped 7 bases and J dropped 5 bases, with 20 bases sitting between them. From germline, CDR1 is SEHNR and CDR2 FQNEAQ (reference sequence). For the CDR3, the DNA is TGTGCCAGCATCATCCCGCAAGAGACGCTGGAGACCCAGTACTTC. It specifies CASIIPQETLETQYF.

This clonotype was counted many times. The chain uses TRBV18 and TRBJ2-6, with 8 bases aligning to TRBD1. The CDR3 is made up of 19 amino acids. V lost 2 bases to trimming and J lost 1 base; unmatched junction nucleotides: 10. In germline, CDR1 is KGHSH, CDR2 LQKENI. CDR3: CASSPTGTGILSGANVLTF. The CDR3 DNA is TGTGCCAGCTCACCAACCGGGACAGGAATATTATCTGGGGCCAACGTCCTGACTTTC.

This chain links TRBV7-8 with TRBJ2-2; no definite D call. This CDR3 region has 17 residues. CDR1 and CDR2 (germline): SGHVS, FQNEAQ. V was clipped by 1 base and J by 0 bases, with 12 bases between them. The CDR3 region is CASSLDLAPTNTGELFF. Here the CDR3 DNA reads TGTGCCAGCAGCTTAGATTTGGCGCCTACGAACACCGGGGAGCTGTTTTTT.

The chain recombines TRBV2 with TRBJ2-1, with 14 bases aligning to TRBD2. The CDR3 contains 14 residues. V shed 7 bases and J 9 bases; nucleotides not matched to a gene: 5. Germline CDR1 is SNHLY and CDR2 is FYNNEI. CDR3: CASNGLAGGGEQFF. CDR3 coding DNA: TGTGCCAGCAATGGACTAGCGGGAGGCGGTGAGCAGTTCTTC.

There are a few counts of this clonotype. The gene calls are TRBV7-9 and TRBJ2-5; D remains unclear. CDR1 SEHNR and CDR2 FQNEAQ come from the germline V gene (reference sequence). This CDR3 contains 15 residues. Trimming took 4 bases from V and 5 from J, leaving 17 bases between them. The CDR3, as DNA: TGTGCCAGCAGCTCCCCTGTGGGTCATTTGGAGACCCAGTACTTC. Translation: CASSSPVGHLETQYF.

This sequence joins TRBV20-1 and TRBJ2-5; D not certain. Germline CDR1 is DFQATT and CDR2 is SNEGSKA (reference sequence). The CDR3 has 15 residues. V was clipped by 4 bases and J by 0 bases, with 15 bases between them. CDR3 coding DNA: TGCAGTGCTACAGAGATTGGCCGGTACCAAGAGACCCAGTACTTC. Protein product: CSATEIGRYQETQYF.